Described below is a single TCR beta chain sequence and its context. This entry belongs to a study of control samples from healthy donors and cancer patients. Method: immunoSEQ multiplex PCR; TCRdb's copy keeps in-frame clones and lacks some. The sample consists of over 150,000 clones, around 90% of them appearing once. Germline values: CDR1 LGHNA, CDR2 YNFKEQ. The CDR3 is 15 residues long. Trimming removed 4 bases from V and 0 bases from J, with 9 bases in between. This clonotype was sampled from a woman aged 45 to 65 in good health. This rearrangement joins TRBV4-2 to TRBJ2-2, with TRBD1 as a possible D gene (5 bases). The sample consisted of blood. In DNA form, the CDR3 reads TGTGCCAGCAGCCGCCAGGGAACGAACACCGGGGAGCTGTTTTTT. Amino acid sequence: CASSRQGTNTGELFF.